The 28 T cell receptor beta chains presented below share a single source sample, sequenced in a study of cytomegalovirus exposure and HLA in healthy donors. The study ran its PCR with 60 Vbeta and 13 Jbeta primers. Sequencing was performed with immunoSEQ multiplex PCR; in TCRdb, only in-frame clones are kept and a portion is missing. This sample has some 89,000 clones, with about two thirds found just once. The sequenced material came from PBMCs. These receptors came from a man between 60 and 70 years old in good health and CMV-seronegative.

The genes are TRBV5-4 and TRBJ2-7; D gene uncertain. V gave up 0 bases and J gave up 5 bases, with 24 bases separating them. This CDR3 is built from 18 residues. CDR1 is SGHNT, CDR2 YYREEE, per germline (reference sequence). This chain's CDR3 is CASSLGPQLGWSTNEQYF. CDR3 sequence (DNA): TGTGCCAGCAGCTTGGGGCCTCAGTTAGGTTGGAGTACTAACGAGCAGTACTTC. Full variable domain (outside the CDR3, taken from reference TRBV5-4 and TRBJ2-7): ETGVTQSPTHLIKTRGQQVTLRCSSQSGHNTVSWYQQALGQGPQFIFQYYREEENGRGNFPPRFSGLQFPNYSSELNVNALELDDSALYLCASSLGPQLGWSTNEQYFGPGTRLTVT.

This clone was counted only a few times. CDR3 sequence reads: CASSSQPGVNGYTF. As DNA, the CDR3 is TGTGCCAGCAGCTCCCAACCGGGGGTGAATGGCTACACCTTC. The V call is TRBV7-6, the J call TRBJ1-2, with D maybe TRBD1 (5 bases). Trimming left V 4 bases short and J 6 bases short, with 15 bases between. Germline V CDR1 and CDR2: SGHVS, FNYEAQ. CDR3 length: 14 amino acids.

This chain links TRBV27 with TRBJ2-7; 7 nucleotides line up with TRBD1. Germline V gives CDR1 MNHEY, CDR2 SMNVEV (reference sequence). The CDR3 runs 17 residues. V lost 6 bases to trimming and J lost 2 bases; unmatched junction nucleotides: 16. The DNA for the CDR3 is TGTGCCAGCAGCCAAGTATCTCCGGGACAGAGCGCCTACGAGCAGTACTTC. Translating it yields CASSQVSPGQSAYEQYF.

In this sample, this clone turned up once. The CDR3 coding sequence is TGTGCCAGCAGCAAAAGTAGAGATACGCAGTATTTT. Translating it yields CASSKSRDTQYF. This rearrangement joins TRBV25-1 to TRBJ2-3, with unresolved D. The V and J ends lost 6 bases and 5 bases respectively, with 9 bases between them. Germline CDR1 is MGHDK and CDR2 is SYGVNS. The CDR3 contains 12 residues.

V is TRBV6-5 and J is TRBJ1-5; D is uncertain. CDR1 and CDR2 (germline): MNHEY, SVGAGI. V was cut by 6 bases and J by 3 bases, with 9 bases left in between. This CDR3 contains 13 residues. CDR3 in amino acids: CASSKRANQPQHF. The CDR3 DNA sequence: TGTGCCAGCAGCAAGAGGGCCAATCAGCCCCAGCATTTT.

The chain uses TRBV10-3 and TRBJ2-2; D perhaps matches TRBD1 (5 bases). Germline V CDR1 and CDR2: ENHRY, SYGVKD. Trimming took 11 bases from V and 0 from J, leaving 16 bases between them. CDR3 length: 15 amino acids. CDR3 protein: CAPTPGRANTGELFF. CDR3 nucleotide sequence: TGTGCCCCTACCCCCGGCAGGGCGAACACCGGGGAGCTGTTTTTT.

The V call is TRBV5-8, the J call TRBJ1-2, with 7 bases matching TRBD1. V lost 4 bases, J lost 4 bases, and 10 bases stayed unmatched. The CDR3 is made up of 15 amino acids. Germline-derived CDR1 and CDR2 are SGHTS and YDEGEE. The CDR3 loop is CASSPRQGVGYGYTF. The CDR3 DNA reads as TGTGCCAGCAGCCCGAGACAGGGAGTAGGCTATGGCTACACCTTC.

The gene calls are TRBV28 and TRBJ2-7; D gene unclear. CDR1 is MDHEN and CDR2 is SYDVKM in the germline V gene. V was pared by 6 bases and J by 3 bases, with 15 bases between. This CDR3 spans 14 amino acids. The CDR3 sequence is CASSPRPRGYEQYF. The CDR3 bases are TGTGCCAGCAGCCCCCGACCTCGCGGCTACGAGCAGTACTTC.

A few counts support this clone. This chain links TRBV28 with TRBJ1-1; no clear D. Germline V gives CDR1 MDHEN, CDR2 SYDVKM. The CDR3 extends over 13 amino acids. The germline V and J ends were trimmed by 6 bases and 5 bases, with 13 bases remaining between them. CDR3 DNA sequence: TGTGCCAGCAGCACCCCGACAAGGACTGAAGCTTTCTTT. It is translated as CASSTPTRTEAFF.

The chain links TRBV18 to TRBJ2-7; D gene unclear. The CDR3 extends over 14 amino acids. Trimming pared 5 bases from V and 2 bases from J, leaving 13 bases between. Germline V gene lookup returns CDR1 KGHSH and CDR2 LQKENI. CDR3 residues: CASSTHASTYEQYF. The CDR3 bases are TGTGCCAGCTCAACTCACGCAAGCACCTACGAGCAGTACTTC.

The V gene is TRBV7-7, the J gene TRBJ2-1; 11 nucleotides line up with TRBD2. Trimming took 5 bases from V and 7 from J; bases not matched to a gene: 7. The germline CDR1 and CDR2 sequences are SSHAT and FNYEAQ (reference sequence). The CDR3 runs to 15 residues. The CDR3: CASSPLAGAGNEQFF. CDR3 bases: TGTGCCAGCAGCCCACTAGCGGGAGCGGGGAATGAGCAGTTCTTC.

J is TRBJ2-1 and V is TRBV4-3, with unresolved D. Germline CDR1 LGHNA, CDR2 YSLEER. Trimming shortened V by 1 base and J by 8 bases, and 9 bases separated the two germline ends. The CDR3 sequence is 13 residues long. The CDR3 DNA reads TGCGCCAGCAGCCAAGTCAGGTCGGATGAGCAGTTCTTC. Its translation is CASSQVRSDEQFF.

The V call is TRBV30, the J call TRBJ2-6; possible D gene TRBD1, 6 bases. The V gene lost 7 bases and the J gene lost 4 bases, with 14 bases spanning the gap. The V gene's germline CDR1 is GTSNPN and CDR2 SVGIG (reference sequence). The CDR3 is 14 amino acids. In DNA, the CDR3 is TGTGCCTTTTACAGGGCCAGAGGGGCCAACGTCCTGACTTTC. Protein: CAFYRARGANVLTF.

As for this clone: Germline and junction disagree at one end, which may indicate a read error. This rearrangement joins TRBV6-5 to TRBJ1-1; D is uncertain. Germline loops: CDR1 MNHEY, CDR2 SVGAGI. CDR3 length: 9 amino acids. In DNA, the CDR3 is TGTGCTACATGGGCGAAGCCCCTCTTT. The encoded protein is CATWAKPLF.

This clone was found once. The J gene is TRBJ1-2, the V gene TRBV19; 7 bases match TRBD1. V dropped 3 bases and J dropped 10; count of bases not matched to a gene: 8. This CDR3 comprises 13 residues. Germline V lookup: CDR1 LNHDA, CDR2 SQIVND (reference sequence). CDR3 region: CASSISTGVLYTF. The DNA for the CDR3 is TGTGCCAGTAGTATCAGCACAGGGGTCCTCTACACCTTC.

This clone was observed a handful of times. This chain uses TRBV9 with TRBJ2-7; 7 bases line up with TRBD2. This CDR3 region has 15 residues. The germline CDR1 and CDR2 sequences are SGDLS and YYNGEE. The V and J ends lost 3 bases and 6 bases, in that order; junction bases with no gene match: 12. The CDR3 is CASSEFGLVAGEQYF. The CDR3, as DNA: TGTGCCAGCAGCGAATTCGGACTAGTGGCGGGCGAGCAGTACTTC. The whole variable domain, filled in from reference TRBV9 and TRBJ2-7, reads DSGVTQTPKHLITATGQRVTLRCSPRSGDLSVYWYQQSLDQGLQFLIQYYNGEERAKGNILERFSAQQFPDLHSELNLSSLELGDSALYFCASSEFGLVAGEQYFGPGTRLTVT.

This clone was picked up one time. The chain carries TRBV6-6 and TRBJ2-2; 13 bases match TRBD2. Germline V gene data show CDR1 as MNHNY and CDR2 as SVGAGI (reference sequence). With V trimmed by 10 bases and J by 5 bases, 4 bases remained unmatched. This CDR3 has 14 amino acids. CDR3 sequence (DNA): TGTGCCACCCCGACTAGCGGGAGGACCGGGGAGCTGTTTTTT. Its protein product is CATPTSGRTGELFF.

V usage is TRBV27 and J usage is TRBJ2-5, with TRBD2 matching over 15 bases. There are 17 residues in the CDR3. CDR1 is MNHEY and CDR2 is SMNVEV in the germline V gene (reference sequence). V lost 5 bases and J lost 4; bases outside the gene matches: 8. CDR3 sequence: CASSPGTSGGQGETQYF. CDR3 nucleotides: TGTGCCAGCAGTCCCGGGACTAGCGGGGGGCAGGGAGAGACCCAGTACTTC.

The chain joins TRBV5-1 to TRBJ1-4; 9 bases agree with TRBD1. Trimming at V came to 0 bases and at J to 8 bases, leaving 5 bases not matched to a gene. CDR3 length equals 15 residues. Per germline, CDR1 SGHRS and CDR2 YFSETQ. This CDR3 reads CASSLEGQGREKLFF. DNA for the CDR3: TGCGCCAGCAGCTTGGAAGGACAGGGGCGCGAAAAACTGTTTTTT.

The chain combines TRBV5-4 with TRBJ2-7; perhaps TRBD2 as D (5 bases). The CDR3 totals 14 residues. Per germline, CDR1 SGHNT and CDR2 YYREEE (reference sequence). Trimming stripped 1 base from V and 5 bases from J, with 13 bases between. The CDR3 DNA follows: TGTGCCAGCAGCTTGTTCGGGGTCCCCCACGAGCAGTACTTC. Translated, it gives CASSLFGVPHEQYF.

J is TRBJ2-1 and V is TRBV5-4; TRBD2 matches at 13 bases. CDR3 length equals 18 residues. Germline V gene data show CDR1 as SGHNT and CDR2 as YYREEE (reference sequence). Trimming at V came to 7 bases and at J to 4 bases, leaving 14 bases not matched to a gene. The CDR3 reads CASAFRTSGGRGYNEQFF. In DNA, the CDR3 is TGTGCCAGCGCATTCCGGACTAGCGGGGGTCGAGGTTACAATGAGCAGTTCTTC.

The genes are TRBV6-1 and TRBJ1-5, with TRBD1 matching over 7 bases. V gave up 2 bases and J gave up 0 bases; unmatched junction bases: 19. Looked up from germline, CDR1 is MNHNS and CDR2 is SASEGT. The CDR3 runs 21 residues. Here the CDR3 DNA reads TGTGCCAGCAGTGAAAGAATTTTAGTTAGGGGGACAGCATATAGCAATCAGCCCCAGCATTTT. Encoded protein: CASSERILVRGTAYSNQPQHF.

The chain combines TRBV10-3 with TRBJ2-7; 9 nucleotides align to TRBD2. CDR3 length: 16 residues. CDR1 and CDR2 from the germline V gene are ENHRY and SYGVKD. V shed 10 bases and J 2 bases; nucleotides not matched to a gene: 15. CDR3 protein: CATSPVTAGGTYEQYF. In DNA, the CDR3 is TGTGCCACCAGCCCCGTGACAGCGGGGGGAACCTACGAGCAGTACTTC.

This clone showed up just a few times. This chain links TRBV7-9 with TRBJ1-2; D is uncertain. Germline lookup yields CDR1 SEHNR and CDR2 FQNEAQ (reference sequence). CDR3 length: 13 residues. V lost 5 bases and J lost 8, with 15 bases in between. CDR3 DNA: TGTGCCAGCAGCCAAGCGTCCCCGGGGGGCTACACCTTC. Translated, it gives CASSQASPGGYTF.

This sequence joins TRBV19 and TRBJ1-2; the match to TRBD1 covers 7 bases. V lost 10 bases and J lost 0; bases outside the gene matches: 11. The CDR3 is made up of 15 amino acids. Germline CDR1 is LNHDA and CDR2 is SQIVND (reference sequence). CDR3 loop: CATTAGTAANYGYTF. The CDR3 DNA reads TGTGCCACAACCGCCGGGACAGCAGCTAACTATGGCTACACCTTC.

V usage is TRBV11-2 and J usage is TRBJ2-1, with 7 bases that match TRBD1. V lost 0 bases, J lost 6 bases, and 2 bases stayed unmatched. The germline V gene has CDR1 SGHAT and CDR2 FQNNGV. The CDR3 spans 14 residues. The CDR3 DNA sequence: TGTGCCAGCAGCTTAGATGGGACAGTCAATGAGCAGTTCTTC. It specifies CASSLDGTVNEQFF.

A note on this clone: Other nucleotide sequences in the sample specify the same CDR3. The chain recombines TRBV10-3 with TRBJ2-7, with TRBD2 matching over 8 bases. Per the germline V gene, CDR1 is ENHRY and CDR2 is SYGVKD. The CDR3 is 14 residues long. V dropped 0 bases and J dropped 4; count of bases not matched to a gene: 2. As DNA, the CDR3 is TGTGCCATCAGTGAGTCCGGGACTAGTTACGAGCAGTACTTC. It yields the protein CAISESGTSYEQYF.

The genes are TRBV18 and TRBJ1-1; D gene uncertain. The CDR3 extends over 13 amino acids. V was shortened by 4 bases and J by 0 bases, with 6 bases between the two germline ends. The germline CDR1 and CDR2 sequences are KGHSH and LQKENI. In nucleotides, the CDR3 is TGTGCCAGCTCACTACAGCTGAACACTGAAGCTTTCTTT. Translated, it gives CASSLQLNTEAFF. The complete variable domain, with remaining parts taken from reference TRBV18 and TRBJ1-1, reads NAGVMQNPRHLVRRRGQEARLRCSPMKGHSHVYWYRQLPEEGLKFMVYLQKENIIDESGMPKERFSAEFPKEGPSILRIQQVVRGDSAAYFCASSLQLNTEAFFGQGTRLTVV.